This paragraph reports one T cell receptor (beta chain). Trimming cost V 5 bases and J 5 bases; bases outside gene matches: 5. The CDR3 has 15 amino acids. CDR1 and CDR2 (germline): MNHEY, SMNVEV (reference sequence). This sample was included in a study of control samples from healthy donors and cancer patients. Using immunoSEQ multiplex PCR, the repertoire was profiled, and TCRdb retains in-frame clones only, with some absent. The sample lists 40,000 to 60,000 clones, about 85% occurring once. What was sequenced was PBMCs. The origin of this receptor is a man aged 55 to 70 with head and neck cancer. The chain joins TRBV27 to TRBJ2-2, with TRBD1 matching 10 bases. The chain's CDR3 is CASSAGQGYTGELFF. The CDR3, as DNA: TGTGCCAGCAGTGCGGGACAGGGGTATACCGGGGAGCTGTTTTTT.